The following is a T cell receptor (beta chain) sequence with its context. The sequence runs out 3 residues before the end of the CDR3; the remainder is reconstructed from the germline J gene. This sample is part of a study of T cells in women clearing cervical HPV infection. The protocol was immunoSEQ multiplex PCR, while the TCRdb copy is restricted to in-frame clones and leaves out a portion. This sample's table reports 25,000 to 35,000 clones. Germline loops: CDR1 SEHNR, CDR2 FQNEAQ (reference sequence). The CDR3 covers 12 residues. V was pared by 7 bases and J by 4 bases, with 11 bases between. This clonotype was sampled from a woman between 18 and 70 years old with a cervical HPV16 infection that either progressed to CIN3+ or cleared (not recorded which). Sequenced: blood buffy coat. The rearrangement joins TRBV7-9 to TRBJ2-7; D gene unclear. The sequenced part of the CDR3 DNA is TGTGCCAGCACGCGCGGAGATTACGAG. Protein: CASTRGDYE. The entire CDR3 reads CASTRGDYEQYF.